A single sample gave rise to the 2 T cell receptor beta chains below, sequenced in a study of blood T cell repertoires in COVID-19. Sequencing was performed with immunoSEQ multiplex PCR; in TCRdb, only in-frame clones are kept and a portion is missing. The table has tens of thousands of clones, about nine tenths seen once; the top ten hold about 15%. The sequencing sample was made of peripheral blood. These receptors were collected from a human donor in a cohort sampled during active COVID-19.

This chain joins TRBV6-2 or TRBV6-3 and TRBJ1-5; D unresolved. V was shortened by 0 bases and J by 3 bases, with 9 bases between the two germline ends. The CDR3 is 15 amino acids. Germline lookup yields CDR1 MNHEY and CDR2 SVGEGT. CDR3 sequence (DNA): TGTGCCAGCAGTTACTCGAGTCCCAACAATCAGCCCCAGCATTTT. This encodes CASSYSSPNNQPQHF.

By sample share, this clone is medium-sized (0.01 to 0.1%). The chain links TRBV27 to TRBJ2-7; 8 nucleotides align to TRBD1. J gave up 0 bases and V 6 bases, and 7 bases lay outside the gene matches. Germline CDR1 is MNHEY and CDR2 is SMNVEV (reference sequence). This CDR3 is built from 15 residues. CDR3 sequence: CASRPQGAGSYEQYF. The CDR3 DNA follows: TGTGCCAGCAGACCTCAGGGGGCTGGCTCCTACGAGCAGTACTTC.